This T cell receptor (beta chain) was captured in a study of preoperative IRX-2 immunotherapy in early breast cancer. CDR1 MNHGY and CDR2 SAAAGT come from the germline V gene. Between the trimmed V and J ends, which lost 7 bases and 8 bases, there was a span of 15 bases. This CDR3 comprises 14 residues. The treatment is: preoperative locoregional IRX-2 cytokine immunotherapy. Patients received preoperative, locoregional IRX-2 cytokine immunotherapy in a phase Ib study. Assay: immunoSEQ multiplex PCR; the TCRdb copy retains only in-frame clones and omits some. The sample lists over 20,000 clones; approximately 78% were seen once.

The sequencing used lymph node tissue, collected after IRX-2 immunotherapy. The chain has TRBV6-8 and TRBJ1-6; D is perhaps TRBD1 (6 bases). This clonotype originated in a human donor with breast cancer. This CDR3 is CASMVGGLDSPLHF. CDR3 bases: TGTGCCAGCATGGTGGGGGGGCTCGATTCACCCCTCCACTTT.